Listed here is a single T cell receptor (beta chain). Antigen unknown. This sample was taken from a study of response to subunit inactivated influenza vaccine. Study-level results: The authors offered the suggestion that each seasonal influenza vaccination recruits few new T cells.

The CDR3 is 17 amino acids. Germline CDR1 DFQATT, CDR2 SNEGSKA (reference sequence). J was trimmed by 0 bases and V by 5 bases; bases with no gene match: 10. TCRdb processed the RT-PCR reads anew with MiXCR; each CDR3 protein has one entry. This sample has 550,000 to 800,000 distinct CDR3 sequences, with approximately 15% found just once. J is TRBJ2-1 and V is TRBV20-1, with 10 positions matching TRBD2. The specimen comprised PBMCs from blood, sampled less than 15 days before vaccination. This TCR came from a man in his forties or fifties who received an inactivated influenza vaccine. CDR3 loop: CSAPGASGRGSYNEQFF. CDR3 sequence (DNA): TGCAGTGCTCCGGGGGCTAGCGGGAGAGGCTCCTACAATGAGCAGTTCTTC.